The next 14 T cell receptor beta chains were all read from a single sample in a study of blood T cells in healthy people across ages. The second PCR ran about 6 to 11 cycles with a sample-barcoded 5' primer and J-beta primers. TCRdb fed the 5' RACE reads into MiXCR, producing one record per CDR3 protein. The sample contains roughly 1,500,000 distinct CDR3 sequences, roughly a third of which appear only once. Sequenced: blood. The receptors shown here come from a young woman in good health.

Here the CDR3 DNA reads TGTGCCATCAGTGGACAGGTGAACACTGAAGCTTTCTTT. Its protein is CAISGQVNTEAFF. The rearrangement links TRBV10-3 to TRBJ1-1; tentative D call: TRBD1 (6 bases). The CDR3 covers 13 residues. Germline V gives CDR1 ENHRY, CDR2 SYGVKD. V lost 4 bases, J lost 0 bases, and 6 bases lay in between.

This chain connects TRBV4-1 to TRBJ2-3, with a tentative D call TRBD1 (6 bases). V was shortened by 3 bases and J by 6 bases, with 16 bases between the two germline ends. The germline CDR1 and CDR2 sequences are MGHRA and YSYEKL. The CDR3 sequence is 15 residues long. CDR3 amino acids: CASSHLGTRGDTQYF. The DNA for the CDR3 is TGCGCCAGCAGCCACCTCGGGACGAGGGGGGATACGCAGTATTTT.

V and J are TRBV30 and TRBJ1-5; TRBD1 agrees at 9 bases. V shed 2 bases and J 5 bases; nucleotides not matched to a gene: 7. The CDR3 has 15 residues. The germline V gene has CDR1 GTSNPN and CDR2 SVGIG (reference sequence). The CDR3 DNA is TGTGCCTGGAGTACGAAGGGACAGGGATATCAGCCCCAGCATTTT. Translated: CAWSTKGQGYQPQHF. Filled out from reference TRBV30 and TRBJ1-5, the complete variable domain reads SQTIHQWPATLVQPVGSPLSLECTVEGTSNPNLYWYRQAAGRGLQLLFYSVGIGQISSEVPQNLSASRPQDRQFILSSKKLLLSDSGFYLCAWSTKGQGYQPQHFGDGTRLSIL.

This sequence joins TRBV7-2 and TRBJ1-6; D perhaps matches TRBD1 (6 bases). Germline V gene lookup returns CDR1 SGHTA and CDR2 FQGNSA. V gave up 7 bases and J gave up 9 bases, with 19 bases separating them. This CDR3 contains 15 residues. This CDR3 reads CASIHRGFGSSPLHF. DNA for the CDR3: TGTGCCAGCATCCATAGGGGGTTTGGGAGTTCACCCCTCCACTTT. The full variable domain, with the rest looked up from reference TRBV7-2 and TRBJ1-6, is GAGVSQSPSNKVTEKGKDVELRCDPISGHTALYWYRQSLGQGLEFLIYFQGNSAPDKSGLPSDRFSAERTGGSVSTLTIQRTQQEDSAVYLCASIHRGFGSSPLHFGNGTRLTVT.

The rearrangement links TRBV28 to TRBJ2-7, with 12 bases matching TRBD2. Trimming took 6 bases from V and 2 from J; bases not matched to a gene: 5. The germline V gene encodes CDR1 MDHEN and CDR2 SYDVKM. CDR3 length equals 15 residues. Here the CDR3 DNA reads TGTGCCAGCAGCTCTAGCGGGAGGGCCCCCTACGAGCAGTACTTC. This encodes CASSSSGRAPYEQYF.

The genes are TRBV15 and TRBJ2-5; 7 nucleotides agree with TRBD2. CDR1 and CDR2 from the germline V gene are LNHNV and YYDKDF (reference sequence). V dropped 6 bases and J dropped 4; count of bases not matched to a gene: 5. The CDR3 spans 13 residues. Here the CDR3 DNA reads TGTGCCACCAGTATAACGGGGGGAGAGACCCAGTACTTC. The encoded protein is CATSITGGETQYF.

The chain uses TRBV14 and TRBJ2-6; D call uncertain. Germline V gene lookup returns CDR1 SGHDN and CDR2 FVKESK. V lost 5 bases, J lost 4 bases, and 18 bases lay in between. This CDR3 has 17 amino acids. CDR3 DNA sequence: TGTGCCAGCAGCACCCCCTATTCAGGAGCCGGGGCCAACGTCCTGACTTTC. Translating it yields CASSTPYSGAGANVLTF.

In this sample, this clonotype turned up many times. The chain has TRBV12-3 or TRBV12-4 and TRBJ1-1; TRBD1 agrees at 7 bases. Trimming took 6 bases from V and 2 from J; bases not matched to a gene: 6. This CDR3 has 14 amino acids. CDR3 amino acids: CASSPTGSNTEAFF. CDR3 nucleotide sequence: TGTGCCAGCAGCCCGACAGGGTCCAACACTGAAGCTTTCTTT.

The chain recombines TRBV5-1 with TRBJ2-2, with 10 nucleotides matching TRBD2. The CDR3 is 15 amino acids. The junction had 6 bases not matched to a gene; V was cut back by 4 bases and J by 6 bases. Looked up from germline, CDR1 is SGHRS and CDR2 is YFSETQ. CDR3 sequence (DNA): TGCGCCAGCAGCCCCGGGACTAGCGTTCCCGGGGAGCTGTTTTTT. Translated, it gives CASSPGTSVPGELFF.

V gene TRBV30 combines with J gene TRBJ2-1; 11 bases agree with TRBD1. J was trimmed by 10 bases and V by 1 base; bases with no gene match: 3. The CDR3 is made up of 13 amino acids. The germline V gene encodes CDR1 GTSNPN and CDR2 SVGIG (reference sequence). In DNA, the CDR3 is TGTGCCTGGAGTGCCAGGACAGGGGGCGAGCAGTTCTTC. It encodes CAWSARTGGEQFF.

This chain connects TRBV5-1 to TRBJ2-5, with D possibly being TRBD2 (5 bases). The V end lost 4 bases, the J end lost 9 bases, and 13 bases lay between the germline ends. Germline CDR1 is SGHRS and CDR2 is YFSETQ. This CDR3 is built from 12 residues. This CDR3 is CASSPPSEAQYF. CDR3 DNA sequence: TGCGCCAGCAGCCCCCCCTCGGAGGCCCAGTACTTC.

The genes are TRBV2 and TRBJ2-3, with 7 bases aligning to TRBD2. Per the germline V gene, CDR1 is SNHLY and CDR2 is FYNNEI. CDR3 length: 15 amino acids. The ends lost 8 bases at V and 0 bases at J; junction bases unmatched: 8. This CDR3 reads CASLEGLGSTDTQYF. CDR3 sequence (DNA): TGTGCCAGCCTGGAAGGACTAGGTAGCACAGATACGCAGTATTTT.

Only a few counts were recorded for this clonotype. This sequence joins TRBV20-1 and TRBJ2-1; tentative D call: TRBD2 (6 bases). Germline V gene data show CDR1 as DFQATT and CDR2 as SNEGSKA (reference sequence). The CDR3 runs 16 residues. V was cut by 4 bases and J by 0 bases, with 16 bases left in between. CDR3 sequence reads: CSANPLAGSSYNEQFF. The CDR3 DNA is TGCAGTGCTAACCCTCTGGCGGGGAGCTCCTACAATGAGCAGTTCTTC.

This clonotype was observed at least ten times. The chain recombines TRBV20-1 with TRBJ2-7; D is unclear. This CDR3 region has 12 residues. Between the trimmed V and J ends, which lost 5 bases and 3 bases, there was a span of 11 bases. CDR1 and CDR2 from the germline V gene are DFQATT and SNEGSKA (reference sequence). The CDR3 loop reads CSASRQVYEQYF. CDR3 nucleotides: TGCAGTGCTTCCAGACAAGTCTACGAGCAGTACTTC.